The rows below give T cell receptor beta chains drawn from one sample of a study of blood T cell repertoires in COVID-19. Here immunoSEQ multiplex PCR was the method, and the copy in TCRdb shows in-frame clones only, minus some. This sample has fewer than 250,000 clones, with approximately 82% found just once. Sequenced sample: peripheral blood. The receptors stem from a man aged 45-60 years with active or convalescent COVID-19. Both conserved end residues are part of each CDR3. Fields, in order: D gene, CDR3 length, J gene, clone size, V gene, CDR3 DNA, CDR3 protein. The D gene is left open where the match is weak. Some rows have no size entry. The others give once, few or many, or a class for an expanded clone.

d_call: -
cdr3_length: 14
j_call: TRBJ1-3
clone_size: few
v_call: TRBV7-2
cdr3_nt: TGTGCCAGCAGCTTAGATGAGTTTGGAAACACCATATATTTT
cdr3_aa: CASSLDEFGNTIYF

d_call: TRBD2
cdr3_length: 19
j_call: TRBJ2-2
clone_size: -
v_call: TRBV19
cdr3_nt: TGTGCCAGTAGTATCGGGGGACTAGCGGGGCAGGAAGGAGCCGGGGAGCTGTTTTTT
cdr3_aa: CASSIGGLAGQEGAGELFF

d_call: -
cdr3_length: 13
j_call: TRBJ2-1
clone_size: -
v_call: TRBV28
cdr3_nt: TGTGCCAGCAGTTCCCGAGTTTACAATGAGCAGTTCTTC
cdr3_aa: CASSSRVYNEQFF

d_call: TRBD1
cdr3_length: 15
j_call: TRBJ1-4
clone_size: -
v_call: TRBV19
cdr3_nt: TGTGCCAGTAGTGTCGACAGGGCTCCTAATGAAAAACTGTTTTTT
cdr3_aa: CASSVDRAPNEKLFF

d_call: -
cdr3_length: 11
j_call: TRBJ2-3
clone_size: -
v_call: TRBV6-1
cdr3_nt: TGTGCCAGCAGTGACGGAGATACGCAGTATTTT
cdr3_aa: CASSDGDTQYF

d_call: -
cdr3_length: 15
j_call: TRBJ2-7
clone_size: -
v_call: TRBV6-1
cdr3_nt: TGTGCCAGCAGTGAACTGGGGAGTAGGGCCTACGAGCAGTACTTC
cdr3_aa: CASSELGSRAYEQYF

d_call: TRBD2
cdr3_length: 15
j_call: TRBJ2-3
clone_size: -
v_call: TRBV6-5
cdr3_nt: TGTGCCAGCAGCGGGACTAGCGGGGGCAGAGATACGCAGTATTTT
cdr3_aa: CASSGTSGGRDTQYF

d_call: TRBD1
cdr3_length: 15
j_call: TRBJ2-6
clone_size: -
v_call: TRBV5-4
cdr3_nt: TGTGCCAGCAGCAGCCAGGGGGCTGGGGCCAACGTCCTGACTTTC
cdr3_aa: CASSSQGAGANVLTF

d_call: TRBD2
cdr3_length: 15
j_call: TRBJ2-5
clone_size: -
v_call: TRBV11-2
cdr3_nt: TGTGCCAGCAGCTTTTCGGGACTAGCTGAAGAGACCCAGTACTTC
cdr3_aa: CASSFSGLAEETQYF

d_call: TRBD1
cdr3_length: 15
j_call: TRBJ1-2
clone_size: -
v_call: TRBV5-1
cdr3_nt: TGCGCCAGCAGGTCGGGACAGGGAGTGGGACGGGGCTACACCTTC
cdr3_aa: CASRSGQGVGRGYTF

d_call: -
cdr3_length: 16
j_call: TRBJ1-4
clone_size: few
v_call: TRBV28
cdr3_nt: TGTGCCAGCAGTTCGTCGACAAGTTTAACTAATGAAAAACTGTTTTTT
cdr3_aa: CASSSSTSLTNEKLFF

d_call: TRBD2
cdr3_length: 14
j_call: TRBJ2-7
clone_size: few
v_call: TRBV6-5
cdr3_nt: TGTGCCAGCTCTCCACGGGGGGGGTGGGACGAGCAGTACTTC
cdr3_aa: CASSPRGGWDEQYF

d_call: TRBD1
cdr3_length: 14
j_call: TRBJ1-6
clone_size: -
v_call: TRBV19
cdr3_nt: TGTGCCAGTAGACCCCAGGGGGCGGATTCACCCCTCCACTTT
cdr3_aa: CASRPQGADSPLHF

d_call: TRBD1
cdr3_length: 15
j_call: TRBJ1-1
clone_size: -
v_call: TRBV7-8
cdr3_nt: TGTGCCAGCAGCCACGGACAGGGGGCGTTAACTGAAGCTTTCTTT
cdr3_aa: CASSHGQGALTEAFF

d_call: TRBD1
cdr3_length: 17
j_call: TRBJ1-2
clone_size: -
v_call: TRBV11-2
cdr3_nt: TGTGCCAGCAGCTCGACAGGGGGGGAGGTTTGGACCTATGGCTACACCTTC
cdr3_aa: CASSSTGGEVWTYGYTF

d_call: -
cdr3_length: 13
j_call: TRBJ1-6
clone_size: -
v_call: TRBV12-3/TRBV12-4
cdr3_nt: TGTGCCAGCAGTTTAGATCGTAATTCACCCCTCCACTTT
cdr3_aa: CASSLDRNSPLHF

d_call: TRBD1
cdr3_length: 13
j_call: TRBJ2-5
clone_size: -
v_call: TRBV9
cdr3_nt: TGTGCCAGCAGCGTCCGACAGGGACAGACCCAGTACTTC
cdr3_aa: CASSVRQGQTQYF

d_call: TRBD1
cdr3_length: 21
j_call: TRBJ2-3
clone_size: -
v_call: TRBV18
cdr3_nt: TGTGCCAGCTCACCGTTCCAGAGGAGGGACAGGGGATCGTTGAACGCGAATACGCAGTATTTT
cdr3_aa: CASSPFQRRDRGSLNANTQYF

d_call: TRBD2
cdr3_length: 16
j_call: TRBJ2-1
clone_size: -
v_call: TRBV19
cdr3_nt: TGTGCCAGTAGTGTTATTAGCGGGGGGGTTATCAATGAGCAGTTCTTC
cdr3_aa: CASSVISGGVINEQFF

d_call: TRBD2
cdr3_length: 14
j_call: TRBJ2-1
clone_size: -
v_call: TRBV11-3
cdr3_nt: TGTGCCAGCAGCTTCGGGGGGGAGGGCAATGAGCAGTTCTTC
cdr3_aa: CASSFGGEGNEQFF

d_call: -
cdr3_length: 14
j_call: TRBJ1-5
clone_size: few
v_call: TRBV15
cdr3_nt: TGTGCCACCAAGGGGACACGTACGAATCAGCCCCAGCATTTT
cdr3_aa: CATKGTRTNQPQHF

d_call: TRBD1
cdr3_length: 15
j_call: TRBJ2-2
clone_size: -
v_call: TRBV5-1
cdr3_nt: TGCGCCAGCAGCCGGAGACAGGGTTTGACCGGGGAGCTGTTTTTT
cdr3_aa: CASSRRQGLTGELFF

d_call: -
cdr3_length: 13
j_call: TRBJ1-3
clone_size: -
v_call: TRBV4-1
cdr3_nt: TGCGCCAGCATAGATCACTCTGGAAACACCATATATTTT
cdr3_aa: CASIDHSGNTIYF

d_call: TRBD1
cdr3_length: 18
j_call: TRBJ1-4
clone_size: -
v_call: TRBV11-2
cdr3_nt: TGTGCCAGCAGCTTAGACGGACAGGGGGCTTGGTACGAAAAAAAACTGTTTTTT
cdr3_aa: CASSLDGQGAWYEKKLFF

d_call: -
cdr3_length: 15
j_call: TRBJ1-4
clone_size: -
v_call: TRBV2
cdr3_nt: TGTGCCAGCAGTGAACAGGGGACGGCTAATGAAAAACTGTTTTTT
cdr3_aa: CASSEQGTANEKLFF

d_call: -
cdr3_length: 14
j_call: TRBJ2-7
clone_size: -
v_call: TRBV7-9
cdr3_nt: TGTGCCAGCAGCTCAGGACGGGGTGACTACGAGCAGTACTTC
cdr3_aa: CASSSGRGDYEQYF

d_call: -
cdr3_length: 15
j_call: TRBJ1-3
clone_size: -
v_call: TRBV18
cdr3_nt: TGTGCCAGCTCACCGGGGGCCAGCTCTGGAAACACCATATATTTT
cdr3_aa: CASSPGASSGNTIYF

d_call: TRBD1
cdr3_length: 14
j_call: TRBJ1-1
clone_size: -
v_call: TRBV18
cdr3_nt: TGTGCCAGCTCCCCTCTCGACAGGGGCACTGAAGCTTTCTTT
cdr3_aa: CASSPLDRGTEAFF

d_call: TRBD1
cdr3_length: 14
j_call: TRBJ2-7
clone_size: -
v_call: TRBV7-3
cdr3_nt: TGTGCCAGCAGCTCAGGACAGGTCGATTCCGAGCAGTACTTC
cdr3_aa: CASSSGQVDSEQYF

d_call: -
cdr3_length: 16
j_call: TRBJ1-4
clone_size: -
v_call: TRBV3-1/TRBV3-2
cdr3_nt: TGTGCCAGCAGCCGCAGGGATACCAACTTTAATGAAAAACTGTTTTTT
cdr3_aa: CASSRRDTNFNEKLFF

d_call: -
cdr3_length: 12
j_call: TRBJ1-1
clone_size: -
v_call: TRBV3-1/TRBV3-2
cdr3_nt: TGTGCCAGCAGCCAAGTAGTGACTGAAGCTTTCTTT
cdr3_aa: CASSQVVTEAFF

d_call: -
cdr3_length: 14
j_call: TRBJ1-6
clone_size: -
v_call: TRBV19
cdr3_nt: TGTGCCAGTAGTACCCCCAGGGGTGGATCACCCCTCCACTTT
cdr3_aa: CASSTPRGGSPLHF

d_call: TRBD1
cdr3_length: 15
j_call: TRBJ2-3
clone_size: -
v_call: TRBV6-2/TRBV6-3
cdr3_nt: TGTGCCAGCAGTGTACAGGGGGCTAACACAGATACGCAGTATTTT
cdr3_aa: CASSVQGANTDTQYF

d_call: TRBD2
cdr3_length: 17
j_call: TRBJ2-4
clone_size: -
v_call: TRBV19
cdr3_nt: TGTGCCAGTAGTATTCGGGAGGTTTCGCTAGCCAAAAACATTCAGTACTTC
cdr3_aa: CASSIREVSLAKNIQYF

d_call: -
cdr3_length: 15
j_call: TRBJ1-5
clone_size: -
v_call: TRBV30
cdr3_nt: TGTGCCTGGAGTGTACCAGGGGCTAGCAATCAGCCCCAGCATTTT
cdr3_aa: CAWSVPGASNQPQHF

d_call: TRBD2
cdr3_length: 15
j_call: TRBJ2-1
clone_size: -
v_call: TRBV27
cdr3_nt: TGTGCCAGCGGTGGAAAGCGGGAGATAGACAATGAGCAGTTCTTC
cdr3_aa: CASGGKREIDNEQFF

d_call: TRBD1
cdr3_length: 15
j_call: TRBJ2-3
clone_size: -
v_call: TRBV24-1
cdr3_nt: TGTGCCACCAGTGATCAGAACAGGGGTACAGATACGCAGTATTTT
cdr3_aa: CATSDQNRGTDTQYF

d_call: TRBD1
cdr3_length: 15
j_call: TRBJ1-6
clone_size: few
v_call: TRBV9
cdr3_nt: TGTGCCAGCAGCGTACAGGGGGTATATGGTTCACCCCTCCACTTT
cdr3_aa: CASSVQGVYGSPLHF

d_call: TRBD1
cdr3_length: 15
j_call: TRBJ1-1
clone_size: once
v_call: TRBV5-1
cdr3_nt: TGCGCCAGCAGCTCTCCGACAGGGCGGAACACTGAAGCTTTCTTT
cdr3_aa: CASSSPTGRNTEAFF

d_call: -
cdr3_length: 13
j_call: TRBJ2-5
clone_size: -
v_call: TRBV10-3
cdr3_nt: TGTGCCATGTCGACAAGTGGCCAAGAGACCCAGTACTTC
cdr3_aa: CAMSTSGQETQYF

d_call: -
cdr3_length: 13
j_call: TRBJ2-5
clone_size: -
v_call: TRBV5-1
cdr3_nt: TGCGCCAGCAGCTTGAGCATTTCGGAGACCCAGTACTTC
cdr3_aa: CASSLSISETQYF

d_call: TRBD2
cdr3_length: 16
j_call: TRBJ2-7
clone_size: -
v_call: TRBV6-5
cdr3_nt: TGTGCCAGCAGTTACTCGAGGGGACTAGCGGCCGAAGAGCAGTACTTC
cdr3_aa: CASSYSRGLAAEEQYF

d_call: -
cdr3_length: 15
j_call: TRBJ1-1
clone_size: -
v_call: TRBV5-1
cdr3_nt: TGCGCCAGCAGCTTGGAAGTCAGAAGGAACACTGAAGCTTTCTTT
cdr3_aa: CASSLEVRRNTEAFF

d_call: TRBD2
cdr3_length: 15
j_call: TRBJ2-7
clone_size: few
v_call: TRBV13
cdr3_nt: TGTGCCAGCAGCTTACGGAGCGGGGGCTCCTACGAGCAGTACTTC
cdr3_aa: CASSLRSGGSYEQYF

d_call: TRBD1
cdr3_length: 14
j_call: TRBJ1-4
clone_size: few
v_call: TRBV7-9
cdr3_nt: TGTGCCAGCAGCTTGGGACAGGGGAATGAAAAACTGTTTTTT
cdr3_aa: CASSLGQGNEKLFF

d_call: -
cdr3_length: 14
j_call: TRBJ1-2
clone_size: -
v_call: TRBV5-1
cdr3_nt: TGCGCCAGCAGCTTGCGAGCAGGGGACTATGGCTACACCTTC
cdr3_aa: CASSLRAGDYGYTF

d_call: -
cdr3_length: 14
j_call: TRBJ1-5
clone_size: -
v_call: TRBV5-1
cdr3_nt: TGCGCCAGCAGTCCCGGACTGCCGGGGCAGCCCCAGCATTTT
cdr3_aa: CASSPGLPGQPQHF

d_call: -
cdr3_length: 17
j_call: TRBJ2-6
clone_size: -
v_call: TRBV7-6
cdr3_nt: TGTGCCAGCAGCTCTGTGACAGGCAACTCTGGGGCCAACGTCCTGACTTTC
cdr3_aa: CASSSVTGNSGANVLTF

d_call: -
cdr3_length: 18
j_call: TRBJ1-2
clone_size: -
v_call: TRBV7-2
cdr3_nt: TGTGCCAGCAGCTTCCGTAGGATCCCGATGGGCCCTTCGGATGGCTACACCTTC
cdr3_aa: CASSFRRIPMGPSDGYTF

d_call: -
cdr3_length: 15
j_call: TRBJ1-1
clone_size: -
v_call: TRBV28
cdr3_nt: TGTGCCAGCCGGAACAGGGTGGGGAAGAACACTGAAGCTTTCTTT
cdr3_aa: CASRNRVGKNTEAFF

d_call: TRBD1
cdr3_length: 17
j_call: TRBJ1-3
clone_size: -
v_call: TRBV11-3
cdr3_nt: TGTGCCAGCAGTCTTTACCGGGACAGACTCTGTGGAAACACCATATATTTT
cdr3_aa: CASSLYRDRLCGNTIYF

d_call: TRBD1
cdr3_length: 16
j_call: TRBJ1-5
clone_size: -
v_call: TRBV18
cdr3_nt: TGTGCCAGCTCAAACATAGGCGGGACAGAAAATCAGCCCCAGCATTTT
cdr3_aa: CASSNIGGTENQPQHF

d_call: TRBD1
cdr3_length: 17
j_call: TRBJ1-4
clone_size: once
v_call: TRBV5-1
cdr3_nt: TGCGCCAGCAGTTACAGGGGAGGAAGGGATACTAATGAAAAACTGTTTTTT
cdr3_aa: CASSYRGGRDTNEKLFF

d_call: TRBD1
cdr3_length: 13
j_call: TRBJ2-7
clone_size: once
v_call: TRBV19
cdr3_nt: TGTGCCAGTAGTGGGACAGGTTCCTACGAGCAGTACTTC
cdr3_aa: CASSGTGSYEQYF